A single sample gave rise to the 25 T cell receptor beta chains below, sequenced in a study of T cells after posttransplantation cyclophosphamide. Assay used: immunoSEQ multiplex PCR; TCRdb lists only in-frame clones, some missing. Here the sample spans 30,000 to 45,000 clones, 78% being singletons. Busulfan-fludarabine conditioning, marrow transplant, and cyclophosphamide on days +3 and +4 were administered. Sequenced material: CD4+ T cells sorted from blood, taken approximately 2,000 days after a stem cell transplant with posttransplant cyclophosphamide. Every receptor here comes from a female patient aged 40 to 50 who received an allogeneic stem cell transplant from a related donor, was CMV-positive, and had no GVHD. The T cells may partly be graft donor cells.

The chain links TRBV14 to TRBJ1-2; possible D gene TRBD1, 5 bases. Looked up from germline, CDR1 is SGHDN and CDR2 is FVKESK. The CDR3 is made up of 13 amino acids. The ends were cut back, 10 bases at V and 4 bases at J, with 16 bases in the middle. The CDR3 DNA reads TGTGCCACCGGGGGGGACTTCGGCTATGGCTACACCTTC. The encoded protein is CATGGDFGYGYTF. The whole variable domain, remainder taken from reference TRBV14 and TRBJ1-2, is EAGVTQFPSHSVIEKGQTVTLRCDPISGHDNLYWYRRVMGKEIKFLLHFVKESKQDESGMPNNRFLAERTGGTYSTLKVQPAELEDSGVYFCATGGDFGYGYTFGSGTRLTVV.

This chain joins TRBV19 and TRBJ1-1; 7 bases are shared with TRBD1. V lost 5 bases to trimming and J lost 1 base; unmatched junction nucleotides: 10. CDR3 length equals 16 residues. CDR1 and CDR2 from the germline V gene are LNHDA and SQIVND (reference sequence). In DNA, the CDR3 is TGTGCCAGTAGTCTCCCTAGGACAGGCGGGAACACTGAAGCTTTCTTT. Protein sequence: CASSLPRTGGNTEAFF. Combining the CDR3 with reference TRBV19 and TRBJ1-1 gives the whole variable domain DGGITQSPKYLFRKEGQNVTLSCEQNLNHDAMYWYRQDPGQGLRLIYYSQIVNDFQKGDIAEGYSVSREKKESFPLTVTSAQKNPTAFYLCASSLPRTGGNTEAFFGQGTRLTVV.

The chain couples TRBV10-2 to TRBJ1-1, with D perhaps TRBD1 (6 bases). This CDR3 is 15 amino acids long. CDR1 WSHSY and CDR2 SAAADI come from the germline V gene. V shed 6 bases and J shed 8 bases, with 22 bases lying between them. CDR3 coding DNA: TGCGCCAGCAGCCGAGCAGGGGCGGGGGGTCTCGAAGCTTTCTTT. It yields the protein CASSRAGAGGLEAFF.

This clone was counted only a few times. The J gene is TRBJ1-2, the V gene TRBV19, with TRBD1 matching 7 bases. J lost 1 base, V lost 7 bases, and 6 bases had no gene match. Germline loops: CDR1 LNHDA, CDR2 SQIVND (reference sequence). The CDR3 runs 14 residues. CDR3 residues: CASTRQGLNYGYTF. The CDR3 DNA sequence: TGTGCCAGTACCCGACAGGGCCTTAACTATGGCTACACCTTC.

The chain employs TRBV29-1 and TRBJ1-1, with a possible D match to TRBD1 (5 bases). The germline V gene encodes CDR1 SQVTM and CDR2 ANQGSEA. CDR3 length equals 14 residues. The ends were cut back, 4 bases at V and 1 base at J, with 13 bases in the middle. CDR3 residues: CSVVPLRENTEAFF. The CDR3 DNA reads as TGCAGCGTTGTACCACTCAGGGAGAACACTGAAGCTTTCTTT.

V gene TRBV5-4 combines with J gene TRBJ1-4; no reliable D call. V lost 3 bases and J 8 bases, leaving 17 bases between the germline ends. Germline CDR1 SGHNT, CDR2 YYREEE (reference sequence). There are 15 residues in the CDR3. Here the CDR3 reads CASSSGSAGREKLFF. In DNA, the CDR3 is TGTGCCAGCAGCTCTGGGTCAGCCGGGAGGGAAAAACTGTTTTTT.

J is TRBJ2-3 and V is TRBV5-1; possibly TRBD2 for D (6 bases). CDR1 is SGHRS, CDR2 YFSETQ, per germline. This CDR3 is built from 15 residues. V was clipped by 1 base and J by 9 bases, with 18 bases between them. The CDR3 spells CASSLPPRTSKTQYF. The CDR3 DNA reads as TGCGCCAGCAGCTTGCCCCCCCGCACTAGCAAAACGCAGTATTTT.

About this clone itself: Germline and junction disagree at one end, which may indicate a read error. The rearrangement joins TRBV2 to TRBJ2-3, with D perhaps matching TRBD1 (5 bases). Germline-derived CDR1 and CDR2 are SNHLY and FYNNEI. The CDR3 runs to 14 residues. The CDR3 bases are TGTGCCAGCAGGGAACTACCGACCAGGGATACGCGGTATTTT. It codes for CASRELPTRDTRYF.

The V and J genes are TRBV18 and TRBJ1-4, with D uncertain. The V gene's germline CDR1 is KGHSH and CDR2 LQKENI. The CDR3 covers 15 residues. V was clipped by 2 bases and J by 0 bases, with 7 bases between them. The CDR3 nucleotides are TGTGCCAGCTCACCAGGCGGGACAACTAATGAAAAACTGTTTTTT. Amino acid sequence: CASSPGGTTNEKLFF.

The chain is built from TRBV19 and TRBJ2-1; no reliable D call. Germline CDR1 is LNHDA and CDR2 is SQIVND (reference sequence). The CDR3 has 14 amino acids. The V end lost 4 bases, the J end lost 4 bases, and 11 bases lay between the germline ends. The CDR3 coding sequence is TGTGCCAGTAGTAGGGCGACCACATACAATGAGCAGTTCTTC. This encodes CASSRATTYNEQFF.

This clone was seen a few times. This chain connects TRBV5-5 to TRBJ1-3; no reliable D call. CDR3 length: 16 residues. V was trimmed by 0 bases and J by 0 bases, leaving 10 bases between them. Germline-derived CDR1 and CDR2 are SGHKS and YYEKEE (reference sequence). CDR3 DNA: TGTGCCAGCAGCTTGGAAGCAGGTACCTCTGGAAACACCATATATTTT. Translating it yields CASSLEAGTSGNTIYF.

The rearrangement joins TRBV5-4 to TRBJ1-6, with D perhaps TRBD1 (6 bases). The ends were cut back, 1 base at V and 6 bases at J, with 11 bases in the middle. This CDR3 contains 15 residues. Germline CDR1 is SGHNT and CDR2 is YYREEE (reference sequence). The CDR3 spells CASSLQGSLNSPLHF. As DNA, the CDR3 is TGTGCCAGCAGCTTGCAGGGGTCACTTAATTCACCCCTCCACTTT.

V gene TRBV19 combines with J gene TRBJ1-2; 9 nucleotides line up with TRBD1. This CDR3 region has 15 residues. Germline V gives CDR1 LNHDA, CDR2 SQIVND (reference sequence). Trimming at V came to 8 bases and at J to 0 bases, leaving 7 bases not matched to a gene. DNA for the CDR3: TGTGCCAGTCGGACAGGGGCCTATCCTAACTATGGCTACACCTTC. Amino acid sequence: CASRTGAYPNYGYTF.

The chain couples TRBV10-3 to TRBJ2-2, with 13 bases matching TRBD2. The CDR3 consists of 19 residues. With 3 bases clipped from V and 1 base from J, the junction kept 8 bases outside the gene matches. The germline V gene encodes CDR1 ENHRY and CDR2 SYGVKD. CDR3 DNA: TGTGCCATCAGTGACCCTCCTGGACTAGCGGGGGTGAACACCGGGGAGCTGTTTTTT. This translates into CAISDPPGLAGVNTGELFF.

This chain links TRBV7-8 with TRBJ2-3; TRBD2 might be the D (6 bases). V dropped 6 bases and J dropped 7 bases, with 20 bases sitting between them. CDR3 length equals 15 residues. Germline V CDR1 and CDR2: SGHVS, FQNEAQ. The CDR3 DNA reads as TGTGCCAGCAGTCACCGGGACTCCGAATTGAATACGCAGTATTTT. Translating gives CASSHRDSELNTQYF.

The chain recombines TRBV5-1 with TRBJ1-2; TRBD1 might be the D (6 bases). The V end lost 1 base, the J end lost 1 base, and 11 bases lay between the germline ends. CDR1 and CDR2 from the germline V gene are SGHRS and YFSETQ. This CDR3 has 15 residues. The CDR3 region has the DNA TGCGCCAGCAGCTTGTTCTCAGGGGATAACTATGGCTACACCTTC. Its protein product is CASSLFSGDNYGYTF.

This clone was picked up a small number of times. Other DNA sequences from this sample encode an identical CDR3 as well. This chain joins TRBV6-5 and TRBJ1-1, with a possible D match to TRBD1 (5 bases). CDR1 is MNHEY, CDR2 SVGAGI, per germline. Trimming removed 7 bases from V and 4 bases from J, with 13 bases in between. CDR3 size: 13 residues. The CDR3 region is CASTYGGGTEAFF. The CDR3 DNA sequence: TGTGCCAGCACCTATGGGGGAGGCACTGAAGCTTTCTTT.

CDR3 residues: CASSLSGTGPPGGYTF. The CDR3 DNA is TGTGCCAGCAGCTTGTCCGGGACAGGCCCCCCGGGAGGCTACACCTTC. This chain links TRBV7-9 with TRBJ1-2, with TRBD1 matching over 8 bases. The CDR3 length is 16 residues. Trimming at V came to 3 bases and at J to 8 bases, leaving 14 bases not matched to a gene. Germline V lookup: CDR1 SEHNR, CDR2 FQNEAQ (reference sequence). Using reference TRBV7-9 and TRBJ1-2 for the parts outside the CDR3, the full variable domain is DTGVSQNPRHKITKRGQNVTFRCDPISEHNRLYWYRQTLGQGPEFLTYFQNEAQLEKSRLLSDRFSAERPKGSFSTLEIQRTEQGDSAMYLCASSLSGTGPPGGYTFGSGTRLTVV.

This sequence joins TRBV5-1 and TRBJ2-5; 10 bases line up with TRBD1. The CDR3 consists of 16 residues. Trimming at V came to 0 bases and at J to 4 bases, leaving 6 bases not matched to a gene. The germline V gene has CDR1 SGHRS and CDR2 YFSETQ. Here the CDR3 DNA reads TGCGCCAGCAGCTTGGCCGGACAGGGGGATCGAGAGACCCAGTACTTC. Translation gives CASSLAGQGDRETQYF.

This chain uses TRBV6-5 with TRBJ2-6; no clear D gene. The V end lost 4 bases, the J end lost 4 bases, and 8 bases lay between the germline ends. Germline-derived CDR1 and CDR2 are MNHEY and SVGAGI. This CDR3 contains 14 residues. Here the CDR3 DNA reads TGTGCCAGCAGTTCGACTGGCGGGGCCAACGTCCTGACTTTC. Protein: CASSSTGGANVLTF.

The V and J genes are TRBV9 and TRBJ2-1; 11 bases line up with TRBD2. V lost 4 bases, J lost 3 bases, and 15 bases stayed unmatched. Germline CDR1 reads SGDLS; CDR2 reads YYNGEE. This CDR3 contains 19 residues. The CDR3 loop is CASSIAGVSGGAGYNEQFF. The CDR3 bases are TGTGCCAGCAGCATCGCTGGGGTTAGCGGGGGGGCAGGCTACAATGAGCAGTTCTTC.

The chain links TRBV27 to TRBJ1-6, with TRBD1 matching 7 bases. Trimming at V came to 6 bases and at J to 12 bases, leaving 11 bases not matched to a gene. Germline V gene lookup returns CDR1 MNHEY and CDR2 SMNVEV (reference sequence). The CDR3 runs 14 residues. The CDR3: CASSPGQDRRPLHF. In DNA, the CDR3 is TGTGCCAGCAGCCCCGGACAGGACCGCCGACCCCTCCACTTT.

This rearrangement joins TRBV6-5 to TRBJ2-1, with TRBD2 identical over 15 bases. The CDR3 has 15 residues. Germline trimming cut 5 bases from V and 9 bases from J; bases unmatched to any gene: 5. Germline CDR1 and CDR2: MNHEY and SVGAGI. The CDR3 coding sequence is TGTGCCAGCAGTGGACTAGCGGGGGGGCCAAGTGAGCAGTTCTTC. Its protein product is CASSGLAGGPSEQFF.

The V gene is TRBV5-4, the J gene TRBJ2-5, with D perhaps TRBD2 (5 bases). V was pared by 3 bases and J by 1 base, with 13 bases between. In germline, CDR1 is SGHNT, CDR2 YYREEE (reference sequence). This CDR3 spans 15 amino acids. CDR3 bases: TGTGCCAGCAGCTCCCGGACGGGATTCCAAGAGACCCAGTACTTC. Translating it yields CASSSRTGFQETQYF.

The genes are TRBV15 and TRBJ2-6; D possibly corresponds to TRBD1 (5 bases). The CDR3 sequence is 16 residues long. Germline loops: CDR1 LNHNV, CDR2 YYDKDF (reference sequence). V lost 1 base and J lost 1, with 8 bases in between. The DNA for the CDR3 is TGTGCCACCAGCAGAGGATCAGGGTCTGGGGCCAACGTCCTGACTTTC. Its protein is CATSRGSGSGANVLTF.